These 2 T cell receptor beta chains originate from one sample sequenced in a study of CD8 T cells in Susac syndrome. The RNA input was about 0.5 to 1 ug, and it was reverse transcribed with random hexamers. TCRdb analysed the immunoSEQ multiplex PCR reads with MiXCR anew, one entry per CDR3 protein. Among around 190,000 distinct CDR3 sequences listed, about 95% were seen once. The sequencing sample was made of CD8+ T cells from PBMCs. The source is a human donor with multiple sclerosis.

The chain recombines TRBV20-1 with TRBJ2-1, with D possibly matching TRBD1 (5 bases). Germline V gives CDR1 DFQATT, CDR2 SNEGSKA (reference sequence). V was pared by 5 bases and J by 10 bases, with 15 bases between. The CDR3 covers 12 residues. The CDR3 DNA reads TGCAGTGCTGGACAAAGACGGAAAGAGCAGTTCTTC. It is translated as CSAGQRRKEQFF.

The chain combines TRBV3-1 with TRBJ2-3, with a weak D call TRBD2 (5 bases). This CDR3 has 14 amino acids. Germline CDR1 reads LGHDT; CDR2 reads YNNKEL (reference sequence). The V end lost 2 bases, the J end lost 7 bases, and 13 bases lay between the germline ends. The CDR3: CASSQFEGAYTQYF. CDR3 DNA sequence: TGTGCCAGCAGCCAATTCGAGGGCGCGTATACGCAGTATTTT.